The 25 T cell receptor beta chains listed next were all sequenced from one sample in a study of T-cell memory formation after mild COVID-19. From the 5' RACE reads, TCRdb called clonotypes with MiXCR, one entry per CDR3 protein. The data contain about 160,000 distinct CDR3 sequences, 25% to 40% of them seen just once; the ten biggest clones take up 12%. Sequenced input: PBMCs or a T cell subset sorted from them (not recorded which). These receptors came from an adult woman who had mild COVID-19 (a few samples of this study predate the infection). Cell type and time point are not known.

This clonotype was seen more than once but under ten times. The chain carries TRBV6-5 and TRBJ2-3, with TRBD2 as a possible D gene (7 bases). Trimming left V 0 bases short and J 5 bases short, with 9 bases between. The germline gives CDR1 MNHEY, CDR2 SVGAGI. The CDR3 totals 14 residues. The CDR3 is CASSYSGGLDTQYF. The CDR3 nucleotides read TGTGCCAGCAGTTACTCCGGGGGGCTAGATACGCAGTATTTT.

The chain uses TRBV5-6 and TRBJ2-7; 7 bases are a match to TRBD1. Trimming at V came to 4 bases and at J to 7 bases, leaving 5 bases not matched to a gene. CDR1 and CDR2 from the germline V gene are SGHDT and YYEEEE. The CDR3 sequence is 12 residues long. CDR3 region: CASSQGVREQYF. The CDR3 coding sequence is TGTGCCAGCAGCCAGGGGGTAAGGGAGCAGTACTTC.

This clonotype was seen more than once but under ten times. This chain uses TRBV2 with TRBJ2-1, with D perhaps TRBD1 or TRBD2 (5 bases each). V lost 6 bases and J lost 8, with 17 bases in between. The CDR3 runs to 14 residues. CDR1 SNHLY and CDR2 FYNNEI come from the germline V gene. This CDR3 reads CASRTGAGRDEQFF. Here the CDR3 DNA reads TGTGCCAGCAGGACTGGGGCAGGGCGGGATGAGCAGTTCTTC.

This clonotype has a handful of counts. This chain links TRBV18 with TRBJ1-5; 8 bases align to TRBD1. The CDR3 runs 15 residues. The J segment lost 3 bases and the V segment lost 5 bases, leaving 6 bases of the junction unmatched. In germline, CDR1 is KGHSH, CDR2 LQKENI. This chain's CDR3 is CASSTVTGVNQPQHF. The CDR3 bases are TGTGCCAGCTCAACCGTGACAGGGGTCAATCAGCCCCAGCATTTT. Full variable domain (rest looked up from reference TRBV18 and TRBJ1-5): NAGVMQNPRHLVRRRGQEARLRCSPMKGHSHVYWYRQLPEEGLKFMVYLQKENIIDESGMPKERFSAEFPKEGPSILRIQQVVRGDSAAYFCASSTVTGVNQPQHFGDGTRLSIL.

The genes are TRBV19 and TRBJ1-1; D unclear. Germline V gives CDR1 LNHDA, CDR2 SQIVND (reference sequence). This CDR3 contains 12 residues. Trimming left V 1 base short and J 4 bases short, with 4 bases between. CDR3 sequence (DNA): TGTGCCAGTAGTATAGGACCCACTGAAGCTTTCTTT. It is translated as CASSIGPTEAFF.

This chain uses TRBV4-3 with TRBJ1-1; possible D gene TRBD1, 5 bases. Per germline, CDR1 LGHNA and CDR2 YSLEER. The length of the CDR3 is 17 residues. Trimming stripped 1 base from V and 0 bases from J, with 15 bases between. The CDR3 loop reads CASSQVARGAVNTEAFF. DNA of the CDR3: TGCGCCAGCAGCCAAGTTGCGAGGGGTGCTGTGAACACTGAAGCTTTCTTT.

This clonotype was recorded many times. In nucleotides, the CDR3 is TGTGCCAGCTCACCAAGTCTCCTAGCGGGACCATCCTACGAGCAGTACTTC. This sequence encodes CASSPSLLAGPSYEQYF. The chain joins TRBV18 to TRBJ2-7; 9 bases map to TRBD2. Germline V lookup: CDR1 KGHSH, CDR2 LQKENI. With 2 bases clipped from V and 1 base from J, the junction kept 9 bases outside the gene matches. This CDR3 spans 17 amino acids.

This clonotype was found many times. V and J are TRBV20-1 and TRBJ2-7; D perhaps matches TRBD1 (6 bases). CDR1 is DFQATT, CDR2 SNEGSKA, per germline (reference sequence). Trimming shortened V by 2 bases and J by 2 bases, and 10 bases separated the two germline ends. CDR3 length: 13 residues. This chain's CDR3 is CSARTGTTYEQYF. In DNA, the CDR3 is TGCAGTGCTAGAACCGGGACAACCTACGAGCAGTACTTC.

The genes are TRBV7-6 and TRBJ2-1, with D perhaps TRBD1 (6 bases). Germline V gene lookup returns CDR1 SGHVS and CDR2 FNYEAQ. Between the trimmed V and J ends, which lost 5 bases and 0 bases, there was a span of 11 bases. The CDR3 length is 15 residues. CDR3 DNA sequence: TGTGCCAGCAGCGCCGGACAGAGCTCCTACAATGAGCAGTTCTTC. Translated: CASSAGQSSYNEQFF.

The chain employs TRBV6-5 and TRBJ2-7; 10 nucleotides line up with TRBD1. Germline V CDR1 and CDR2: MNHEY, SVGAGI. The CDR3 is made up of 15 amino acids. Trimming removed 1 base from V and 1 base from J; junction bases left unmatched: 1. The CDR3 sequence: CASSYWTGGSYEQYF. Here the CDR3 DNA reads TGTGCCAGCAGTTACTGGACAGGGGGATCCTACGAGCAGTACTTC.

V gene TRBV29-1 combines with J gene TRBJ1-2; possible D gene TRBD1, 5 bases. CDR3 length: 15 residues. V lost 0 bases to trimming and J lost 5 bases, with 16 bases between them. In germline, CDR1 is SQVTM, CDR2 ANQGSEA. CDR3 sequence reads: CSVEDLAGAIYGYTF. The CDR3, as DNA: TGCAGCGTTGAAGATCTTGCCGGGGCCATATATGGCTACACCTTC.

This chain connects TRBV15 to TRBJ1-2; 10 bases align to TRBD1. This CDR3 is 15 amino acids long. The V and J ends lost 1 base and 1 base, in that order; junction bases with no gene match: 0. Germline loops: CDR1 LNHNV, CDR2 YYDKDF (reference sequence). The CDR3 coding sequence is TGTGCCACCAGCAGAGGGGACAGGGGTAACTATGGCTACACCTTC. Translation gives CATSRGDRGNYGYTF.

This clonotype was observed once. The chain is built from TRBV30 and TRBJ2-3; 9 bases are a match to TRBD2. The J segment lost 2 bases and the V segment lost 3 bases, leaving 9 bases of the junction unmatched. The CDR3 consists of 16 residues. Germline CDR1 is GTSNPN and CDR2 is SVGIG (reference sequence). The CDR3 loop reads CAWRGVTSGDTDTQYF. CDR3 in DNA: TGTGCCTGGAGGGGAGTGACTAGCGGAGACACAGATACGCAGTATTTT.

The CDR3 here is CASSLQRSSYEQYF. The CDR3, as DNA: TGTGCCAGCAGTTTACAAAGGAGCTCCTACGAGCAGTACTTC. The chain carries TRBV12-3 or TRBV12-4 and TRBJ2-7; D is undetermined. V gave up 2 bases and J gave up 0 bases, with 8 bases separating them. The CDR3 contains 14 residues.

The V and J genes are TRBV28 and TRBJ2-3; no definite D call. The V end was cut by 6 bases, the J end by 7 bases, with 8 bases between. Looked up from germline, CDR1 is MDHEN and CDR2 is SYDVKM. CDR3 length: 11 amino acids. CDR3 residues: CASSRHYTQYF. As DNA, the CDR3 is TGTGCCAGCAGCAGACACTATACGCAGTATTTT.

This rearrangement joins TRBV18 to TRBJ2-1; TRBD2 aligns across 7 bases. Trimming removed 6 bases from V and 1 base from J; junction bases left unmatched: 6. The CDR3 runs to 15 residues. CDR1 KGHSH and CDR2 LQKENI come from the germline V gene. CDR3 bases: TGTGCCAGCTCCGGTGGCGGGGGATCCTACAATGAGCAGTTCTTC. The encoded protein is CASSGGGGSYNEQFF.

CDR3 amino acids: CASSQDLSGYEQYF. In nucleotides, the CDR3 is TGTGCCAGCAGCCAAGATTTATCTGGCTACGAGCAGTACTTC. V gene TRBV3-1 combines with J gene TRBJ2-7; D is uncertain. Looked up from germline, CDR1 is LGHDT and CDR2 is YNNKEL (reference sequence). The CDR3 is 14 residues long. Trimming removed 0 bases from V and 3 bases from J, with 9 bases in between.

V usage is TRBV5-5 and J usage is TRBJ2-7, with 12 nucleotides matching TRBD1. This CDR3 region has 14 residues. Germline V gives CDR1 SGHKS, CDR2 YYEKEE (reference sequence). V was pared by 5 bases and J by 7 bases, with 7 bases of the junction left unmatched. The CDR3 reads CASRMGQGALEQYF. CDR3 bases: TGTGCCAGCAGGATGGGACAGGGGGCGTTGGAGCAGTACTTC. The full variable domain, completed using reference TRBV5-5 and TRBJ2-7, is DAGVTQSPTHLIKTRGQQVTLRCSPISGHKSVSWYQQVLGQGPQFIFQYYEKEERGRGNFPDRFSARQFPNYSSELNVNALLLGDSALYLCASRMGQGALEQYFGPGTRLTVT.

The V call is TRBV29-1, the J call TRBJ1-2; D remains ambiguous. The ends were cut back, 3 bases at V and 4 bases at J, with 12 bases in the middle. Germline CDR1 reads SQVTM; CDR2 reads ANQGSEA. The CDR3 loop spans 13 amino acids. The DNA for the CDR3 is TGCAGCGTTGACCCGGAGCCATTCTATGGCTACACCTTC. This codes for CSVDPEPFYGYTF.

This clonotype was observed a handful of times. The chain combines TRBV20-1 with TRBJ2-7; 9 bases agree with TRBD2. V dropped 7 bases and J dropped 1; count of bases not matched to a gene: 8. The germline gives CDR1 DFQATT, CDR2 SNEGSKA (reference sequence). CDR3 size: 14 residues. The CDR3 DNA sequence: TGCAGTGGGGCTGTAGCGGGGGCTTCCTACGAGCAGTACTTC. Translation: CSGAVAGASYEQYF.

The chain has TRBV6-1 and TRBJ1-1; D unclear. Germline values: CDR1 MNHNS, CDR2 SASEGT. Trimming shortened V by 2 bases and J by 3 bases, and 10 bases separated the two germline ends. The CDR3 extends over 14 amino acids. The CDR3 region is CASSESYGDTEAFF. The CDR3 DNA sequence: TGTGCCAGCAGTGAAAGTTATGGAGACACTGAAGCTTTCTTT.

This clonotype was counted between two and nine times. This chain uses TRBV9 with TRBJ2-1; 8 bases line up with TRBD2. Germline CDR1 SGDLS, CDR2 YYNGEE. CDR3 size: 16 residues. V lost 4 bases, J lost 5 bases, and 11 bases stayed unmatched. The CDR3 reads CASSTAGTSPHNEQFF. The CDR3 DNA follows: TGTGCCAGCAGCACAGCCGGGACTAGTCCCCACAATGAGCAGTTCTTC.

The chain uses TRBV6-2 or TRBV6-3 and TRBJ2-7; TRBD1 aligns across 7 bases. The germline V gene encodes CDR1 MNHEY and CDR2 SVGEGT. Trimming removed 6 bases from V and 6 bases from J; junction bases left unmatched: 11. This CDR3 is 14 amino acids long. The CDR3 nucleotides are TGTGCCAGCAGCCACAGGGGAACCCTTACCGAGCAGTACTTC. This codes for CASSHRGTLTEQYF.

This chain joins TRBV27 and TRBJ1-2; no clear D gene. V lost 2 bases and J lost 8, with 15 bases in between. The CDR3 length is 14 residues. CDR1 MNHEY and CDR2 SMNVEV come from the germline V gene (reference sequence). CDR3 sequence: CASSLRPGAGGYTF. The CDR3 bases are TGTGCCAGCAGTTTAAGACCGGGCGCTGGGGGCTACACCTTC.

The chain joins TRBV12-3 or TRBV12-4 to TRBJ2-1; 8 nucleotides align to TRBD1. The CDR3 length is 16 residues. Trimming cost V 4 bases and J 8 bases; bases outside gene matches: 13. This CDR3 is CASSSTRTGSIHEQFF. CDR3 DNA sequence: TGTGCCAGCAGTTCGACCCGGACAGGGTCTATCCATGAGCAGTTCTTC.